The clone carrying this T cell receptor (beta chain) was picked up a small number of times. The sample comes from a study of response to subunit inactivated influenza vaccine. Germline V lookup: CDR1 MNHEY, CDR2 SVGEGT. The V gene lost 2 bases and the J gene lost 9 bases, with 14 bases spanning the gap. This CDR3 is built from 14 residues. TCRdb re-analysed the RT-PCR reads in MiXCR, keeping a single row per CDR3 protein. This sample has about 500,000 distinct CDR3 sequences, with 16% found just once. Source: CD4+ T cells sorted from PBMCs, taken approximately 25 months after vaccination. The sequence derives from a man aged 50 to 69 who received an inactivated influenza vaccine. The V call is TRBV6-2 or TRBV6-3, the J call TRBJ1-5; the D gene is possibly TRBD1 (6 bases). The CDR3 region has the DNA TGTGCCAGCAGTTACGGGACACCGGGGGGGCCCCAGCATTTT. Its translation is CASSYGTPGGPQHF.